The T cell receptor beta chain described here comes from a study of molecular identifiers for immune sequencing clone quantification. Study context: Replicates partitioned RNA from approximately 22,000 or 94,000 naive CD8 cells into five parts, sequencing four.

Bulk TCR library preparation followed previously described methods with listed TCR primers. MiXCR, applied by TCRdb to the PCR reads, yields one record per CDR3 protein. The sample has 85,000 to 130,000 distinct CDR3 sequences, over 30% seen once; the top ten hold 4% to 5%. It was from approximately 22,000 to 940,000 sorted cells, with 10%, 30% or 50% RNA, that naive CD8 libraries came. CDR3 length: 14 amino acids. The ends lost 9 bases at V and 5 bases at J; junction bases unmatched: 10. Source material: naive CD8+ T cells from blood, with Jurkat cell RNA spiked in. The subset denotes: FACS-sorted CD8+CD4-CCR7+CD45RA+ naive T cells. The chain couples TRBV5-3 to TRBJ1-4; 7 nucleotides align to TRBD1. TRBV5-3 is annotated as an ORF whose role is uncertain. The TCR originated in a human donor in good health. Some libraries in this study had Jurkat cell RNA spiked in. In nucleotides, the CDR3 is TGTGCCAACAGCTTCCGGGACAGCAATGAAAAACTGTTTTTT. Translated: CANSFRDSNEKLFF.